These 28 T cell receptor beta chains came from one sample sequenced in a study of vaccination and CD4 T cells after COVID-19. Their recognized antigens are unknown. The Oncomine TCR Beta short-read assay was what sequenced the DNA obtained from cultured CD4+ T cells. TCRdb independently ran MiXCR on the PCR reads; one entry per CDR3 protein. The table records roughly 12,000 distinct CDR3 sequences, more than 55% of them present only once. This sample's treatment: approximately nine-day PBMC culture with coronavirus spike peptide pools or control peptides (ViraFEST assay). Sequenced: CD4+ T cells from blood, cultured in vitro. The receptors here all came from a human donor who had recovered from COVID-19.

The CDR3 protein is CASSLARAGTPRSTDTQYF. Written as DNA, the CDR3 is TGTGCCAGCAGCTTAGCCCGAGCGGGGACGCCCCGTAGCACAGATACGCAGTATTTT. This chain connects TRBV7-6 to TRBJ2-3; 7 bases are shared with TRBD2. Trimming cost V 0 bases and J 0 bases; bases outside gene matches: 12. The germline gives CDR1 SGHVS, CDR2 FNYEAQ. This CDR3 has 19 residues.

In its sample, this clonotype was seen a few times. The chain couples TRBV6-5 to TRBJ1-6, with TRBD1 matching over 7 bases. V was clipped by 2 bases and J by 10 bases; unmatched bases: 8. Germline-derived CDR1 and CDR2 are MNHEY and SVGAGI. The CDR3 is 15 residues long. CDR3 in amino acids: CASSYGYRGISPLHF. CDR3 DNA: TGTGCCAGCAGTTACGGTTACAGGGGCATCTCACCCCTCCACTTT.

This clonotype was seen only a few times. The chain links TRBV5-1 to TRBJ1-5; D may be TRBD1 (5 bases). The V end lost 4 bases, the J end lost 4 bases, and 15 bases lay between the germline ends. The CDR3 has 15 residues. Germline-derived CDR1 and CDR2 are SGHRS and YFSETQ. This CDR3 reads CASSPDGAPNQPQHF. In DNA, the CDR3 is TGCGCCAGCAGCCCGGACGGGGCCCCAAATCAGCCCCAGCATTTT.

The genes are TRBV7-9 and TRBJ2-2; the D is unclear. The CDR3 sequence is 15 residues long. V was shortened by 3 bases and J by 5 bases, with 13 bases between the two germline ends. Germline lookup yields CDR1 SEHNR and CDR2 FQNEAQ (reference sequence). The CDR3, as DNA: TGTGCCAGCAGCTTCGCGGCAGTCTCGACCGGGGAGCTGTTTTTT. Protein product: CASSFAAVSTGELFF.

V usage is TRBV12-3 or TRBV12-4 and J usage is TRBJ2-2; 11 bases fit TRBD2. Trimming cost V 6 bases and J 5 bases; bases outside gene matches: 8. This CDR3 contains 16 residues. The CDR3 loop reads CASRPLAGGGTGELFF. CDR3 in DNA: TGTGCCAGCAGACCGTTAGCGGGAGGGGGGACCGGGGAGCTGTTTTTT.

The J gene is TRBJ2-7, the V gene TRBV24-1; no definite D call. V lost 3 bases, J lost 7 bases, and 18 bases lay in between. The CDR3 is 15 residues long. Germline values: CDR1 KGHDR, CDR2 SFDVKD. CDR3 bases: TGTGCCACCAGTGATGCTAGGTTCCCGGTGGGGGAGCAGTACTTC. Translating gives CATSDARFPVGEQYF.

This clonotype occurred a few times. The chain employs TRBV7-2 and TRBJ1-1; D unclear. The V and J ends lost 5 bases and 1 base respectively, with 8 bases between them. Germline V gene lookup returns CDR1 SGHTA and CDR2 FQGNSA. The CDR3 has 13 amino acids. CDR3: CASSAAQNTEAFF. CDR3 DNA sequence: TGTGCCAGCAGCGCCGCACAGAACACTGAAGCTTTCTTT.

CDR3 residues: CASSRGQVETQYF. In DNA, the CDR3 is TGCGCCAGCAGCAGGGGTCAGGTAGAGACCCAGTACTTC. V gene TRBV5-1 combines with J gene TRBJ2-5, with D possibly matching TRBD1 (5 bases). This CDR3 spans 13 amino acids. The germline V and J ends were trimmed by 4 bases and 4 bases, with 11 bases remaining between them. Per germline, CDR1 SGHRS and CDR2 YFSETQ.

The CDR3 nucleotides are TGTGCCAGTAGCAGGGACAGGGGGAGGAAACTGTTTTTT. Protein: CASSRDRGRKLFF. This sequence joins TRBV19 and TRBJ1-4; TRBD1 matches at 11 bases. V trimming: 6 bases; J trimming: 11 bases; junction bases outside the gene matches: 5. Germline-derived CDR1 and CDR2 are LNHDA and SQIVND (reference sequence). The CDR3 extends over 13 amino acids.

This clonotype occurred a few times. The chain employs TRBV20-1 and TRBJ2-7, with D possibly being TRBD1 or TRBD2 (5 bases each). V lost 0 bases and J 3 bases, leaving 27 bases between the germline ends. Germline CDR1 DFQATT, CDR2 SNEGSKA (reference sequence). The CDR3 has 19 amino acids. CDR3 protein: CSARDLVVGDGIRGYEQYF. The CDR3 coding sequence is TGCAGTGCTAGAGATTTAGTTGTGGGGGACGGGATAAGGGGCTACGAGCAGTACTTC.

The CDR3 sequence: CASSHQDYYEQYF. CDR3 nucleotide sequence: TGTGCCAGTAGTCACCAAGACTACTACGAGCAGTACTTC. The chain is built from TRBV19 and TRBJ2-7; perhaps TRBD2 as D (5 bases). V lost 5 bases, J lost 3 bases, and 11 bases lay in between. Germline CDR1 and CDR2: LNHDA and SQIVND (reference sequence). This CDR3 spans 13 amino acids. Full variable domain (rest looked up from reference TRBV19 and TRBJ2-7): DGGITQSPKYLFRKEGQNVTLSCEQNLNHDAMYWYRQDPGQGLRLIYYSQIVNDFQKGDIAEGYSVSREKKESFPLTVTSAQKNPTAFYLCASSHQDYYEQYFGPGTRLTVT.

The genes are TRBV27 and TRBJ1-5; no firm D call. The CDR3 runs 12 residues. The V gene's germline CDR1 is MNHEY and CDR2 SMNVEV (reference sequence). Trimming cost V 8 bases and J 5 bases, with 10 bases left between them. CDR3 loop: CASGYTDQPQHF. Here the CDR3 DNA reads TGTGCCAGCGGCTACACGGATCAGCCCCAGCATTTT.

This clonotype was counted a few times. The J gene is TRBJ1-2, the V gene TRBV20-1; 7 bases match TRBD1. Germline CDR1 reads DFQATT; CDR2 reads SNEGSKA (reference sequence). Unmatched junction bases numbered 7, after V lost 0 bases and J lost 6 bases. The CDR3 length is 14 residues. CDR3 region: CSARDVFDRDGYTF. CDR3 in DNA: TGCAGTGCTAGAGATGTTTTCGACAGGGATGGCTACACCTTC.

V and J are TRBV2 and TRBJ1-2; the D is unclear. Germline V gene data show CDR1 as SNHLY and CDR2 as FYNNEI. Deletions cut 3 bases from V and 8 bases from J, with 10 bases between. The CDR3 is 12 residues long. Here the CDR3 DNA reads TGTGCCAGCAGTGATGAAATGAGCGGCTACACCTTC. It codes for CASSDEMSGYTF. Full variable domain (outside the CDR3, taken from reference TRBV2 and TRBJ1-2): EPEVTQTPSHQVTQMGQEVILRCVPISNHLYFYWYRQILGQKVEFLVSFYNNEISEKSEIFDDQFSVERPDGSNFTLKIRSTKLEDSAMYFCASSDEMSGYTFGSGTRLTVV.

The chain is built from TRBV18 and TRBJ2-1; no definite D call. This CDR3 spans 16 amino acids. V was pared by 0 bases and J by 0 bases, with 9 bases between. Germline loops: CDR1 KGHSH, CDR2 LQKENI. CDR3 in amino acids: CASSPPWSGSYNEQFF. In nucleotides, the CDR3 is TGTGCCAGCTCACCACCGTGGTCGGGCTCCTACAATGAGCAGTTCTTC.

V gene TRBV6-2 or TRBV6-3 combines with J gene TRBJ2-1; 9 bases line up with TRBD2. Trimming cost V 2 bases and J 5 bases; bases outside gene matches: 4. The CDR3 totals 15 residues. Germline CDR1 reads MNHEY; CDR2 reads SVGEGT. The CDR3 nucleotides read TGTGCCAGCAGTTACGGGGCTAGCGGGAACAATGAGCAGTTCTTC. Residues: CASSYGASGNNEQFF.

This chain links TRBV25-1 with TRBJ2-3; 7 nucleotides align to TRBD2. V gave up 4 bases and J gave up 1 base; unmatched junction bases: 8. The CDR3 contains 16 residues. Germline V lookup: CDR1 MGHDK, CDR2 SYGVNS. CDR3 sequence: CASSGRSGNRTDTQYF. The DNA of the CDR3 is TGTGCCAGCAGTGGCAGAAGCGGGAACCGCACAGATACGCAGTATTTT.

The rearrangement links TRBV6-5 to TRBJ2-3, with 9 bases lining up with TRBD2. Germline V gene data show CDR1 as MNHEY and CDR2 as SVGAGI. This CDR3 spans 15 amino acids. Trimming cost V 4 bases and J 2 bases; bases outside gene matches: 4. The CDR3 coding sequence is TGTGCCAGCAGTTCACTAGCGGGCCTCACAGATACGCAGTATTTT. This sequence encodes CASSSLAGLTDTQYF.

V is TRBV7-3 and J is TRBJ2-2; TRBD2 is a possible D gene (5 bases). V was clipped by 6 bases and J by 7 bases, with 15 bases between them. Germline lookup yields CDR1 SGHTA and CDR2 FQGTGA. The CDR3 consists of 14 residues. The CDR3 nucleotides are TGTGCCAGCAGGTCCGGAGGATACGACGGGGAGCTGTTTTTT. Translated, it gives CASRSGGYDGELFF.

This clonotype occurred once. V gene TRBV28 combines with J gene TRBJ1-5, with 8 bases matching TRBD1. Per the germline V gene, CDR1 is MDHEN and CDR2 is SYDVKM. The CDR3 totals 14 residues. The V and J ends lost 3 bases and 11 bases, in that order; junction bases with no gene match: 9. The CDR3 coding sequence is TGTGCCAGCAGTTTCTTGAATGACAGGGGTACCCAGCATTTT. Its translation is CASSFLNDRGTQHF. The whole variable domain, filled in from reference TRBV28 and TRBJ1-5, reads DVKVTQSSRYLVKRTGEKVFLECVQDMDHENMFWYRQDPGLGLRLIYFSYDVKMKEKGDIPEGYSVSREKKERFSLILESASTNQTSMYLCASSFLNDRGTQHFGDGTRLSIL.

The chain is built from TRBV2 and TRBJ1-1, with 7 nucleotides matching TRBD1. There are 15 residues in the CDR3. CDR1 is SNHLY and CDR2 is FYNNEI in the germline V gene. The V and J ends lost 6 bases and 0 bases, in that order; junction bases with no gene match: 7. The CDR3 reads CASREQGFMNTEAFF. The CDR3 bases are TGTGCCAGCAGGGAACAGGGGTTCATGAACACTGAAGCTTTCTTT. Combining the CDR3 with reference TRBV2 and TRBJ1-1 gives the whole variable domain EPEVTQTPSHQVTQMGQEVILRCVPISNHLYFYWYRQILGQKVEFLVSFYNNEISEKSEIFDDQFSVERPDGSNFTLKIRSTKLEDSAMYFCASREQGFMNTEAFFGQGTRLTVV.

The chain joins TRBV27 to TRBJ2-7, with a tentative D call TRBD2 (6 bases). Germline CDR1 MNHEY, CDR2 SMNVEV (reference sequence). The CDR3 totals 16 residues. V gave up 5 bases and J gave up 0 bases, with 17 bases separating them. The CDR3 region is CASSNSAGPLSYEQYF. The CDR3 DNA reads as TGTGCCAGCAGTAATAGCGCGGGACCGCTCTCCTACGAGCAGTACTTC.

CDR3 coding DNA: TGTGCCAGCAGCCAATTCCAGGACGGGGAGCTGTTTTTT. It codes for CASSQFQDGELFF. This chain uses TRBV14 with TRBJ2-2; no firm D call. The V gene lost 2 bases and the J gene lost 7 bases, with 8 bases spanning the gap. This CDR3 region has 13 residues. Germline assignment: CDR1 SGHDN and CDR2 FVKESK.

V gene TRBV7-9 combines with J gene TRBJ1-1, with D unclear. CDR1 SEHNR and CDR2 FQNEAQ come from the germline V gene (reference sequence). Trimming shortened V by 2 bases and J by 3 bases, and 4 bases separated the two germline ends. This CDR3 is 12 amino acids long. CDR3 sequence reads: CASSLMDTEAFF. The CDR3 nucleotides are TGTGCCAGCAGCTTAATGGACACTGAAGCTTTCTTT. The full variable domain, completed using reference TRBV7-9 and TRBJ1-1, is DTGVSQNPRHKITKRGQNVTFRCDPISEHNRLYWYRQTLGQGPEFLTYFQNEAQLEKSRLLSDRFSAERPKGSFSTLEIQRTEQGDSAMYLCASSLMDTEAFFGQGTRLTVV.

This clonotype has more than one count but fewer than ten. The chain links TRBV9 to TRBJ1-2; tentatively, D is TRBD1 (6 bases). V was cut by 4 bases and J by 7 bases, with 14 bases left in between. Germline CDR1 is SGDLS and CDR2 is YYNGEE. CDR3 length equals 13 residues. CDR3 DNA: TGTGCCAGCAGCTCCGCGACAGGTCCTGGCTACACCTTC. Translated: CASSSATGPGYTF.

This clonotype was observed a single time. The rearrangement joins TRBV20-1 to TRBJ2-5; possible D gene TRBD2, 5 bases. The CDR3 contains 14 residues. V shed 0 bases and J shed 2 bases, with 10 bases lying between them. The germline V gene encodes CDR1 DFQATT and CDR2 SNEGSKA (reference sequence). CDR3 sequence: CSARDGGIQETQYF. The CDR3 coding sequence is TGCAGTGCTAGAGATGGAGGCATTCAAGAGACCCAGTACTTC.

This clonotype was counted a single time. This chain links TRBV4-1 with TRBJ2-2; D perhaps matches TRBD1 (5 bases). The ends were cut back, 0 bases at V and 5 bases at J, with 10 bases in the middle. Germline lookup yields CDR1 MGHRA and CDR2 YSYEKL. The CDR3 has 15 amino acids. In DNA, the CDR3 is TGCGCCAGCAGCCAAGAAGTGGGGCAGACCGGGGAGCTGTTTTTT. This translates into CASSQEVGQTGELFF.

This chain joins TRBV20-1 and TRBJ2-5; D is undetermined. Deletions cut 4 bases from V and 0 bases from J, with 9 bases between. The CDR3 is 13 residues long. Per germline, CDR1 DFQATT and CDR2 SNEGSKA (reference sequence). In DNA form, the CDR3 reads TGCAGTGCTAACGACGACAACCAAGAGACCCAGTACTTC. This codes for CSANDDNQETQYF.